A selection of T cell receptor beta chains follows, all from one sample in a study of CD8+ T cells in alopecia areata. Produced via immunoSEQ multiplex PCR; TCRdb's table is partial and in-frame only. The table lists about 12,000 clones, approximately 71% of them singletons. The sample was skin, taken at week 4, from a patient treated with tofacitinib. The origin of the receptors is a human donor with alopecia areata. CDR3s include the opening cysteine and the closing phenylalanine or tryptophan. A D gene is named only where the DNA matches it firmly. For some rows the clone size is stated as once, few or many, or as a class when expanded; others skip it.

d_gene	v_gene	j_gene	abundance	CDR3nt	CDR3aa
.	TRBV7-2	TRBJ2-7	.	TGTGCCAGCAGCTTAGTAGGTGCCAACTCTTGGGAGCAGTACTTC	CASSLVGANSWEQYF
TRBD2	TRBV7-2	TRBJ2-3	.	TGTGCCAGCAGCTGGGGGACTAGCGGGGCCGATACGCAGTATTTT	CASSWGTSGADTQYF
.	TRBV6-1	TRBJ2-2	.	TGTGCCAGCAGTGACACAGGGATAGCGAACACCGGGGAGCTGTTTTTT	CASSDTGIANTGELFF
.	TRBV29-1	TRBJ2-7	.	TGCAGCGCCACCGGACAGTTCCAATACGAGCAGTACTTC	CSATGQFQYEQYF
.	TRBV27	TRBJ1-2	.	TGTGCCAGCAGTTTATCAAAGTCATATATGGGCTACACCTTC	CASSLSKSYMGYTF
.	TRBV5-1	TRBJ1-4	few	TGCGCCAGCAGTTCGAGGGGCGTGGACGAAAAACTGTTTTTT	CASSSRGVDEKLFF
.	TRBV4-1	TRBJ2-5	.	TGCGCCAGCAGCCAAGATGCAGTGCGGGGTCAAGAGACCCAGTACTTC	CASSQDAVRGQETQYF
.	TRBV4-1	TRBJ1-5	.	TGCGCCAGCAGCCAAGAATGGGGGGCTTCTAGCAATCAGCCCCAGCATTTT	CASSQEWGASSNQPQHF
TRBD2	TRBV7-2	TRBJ2-1	few	TGTGCCAGCAGCCACGTACTAGCGTCCGGCAATGAGCAGTTCTTC	CASSHVLASGNEQFF
.	TRBV4-3	TRBJ2-6	.	TGCGCCAGCAGCCAAGAGGGCGGGGCCAACGTCCTGACTTTC	CASSQEGGANVLTF
TRBD2	TRBV7-9	TRBJ2-3	few	TGTGCCAGCAGCAATCAAGCGGGGAGCACAGATACGCAGTATTTT	CASSNQAGSTDTQYF
TRBD2	TRBV7-2	TRBJ2-5	few	TGTGCCAGCAGCCGCAGTTCGAGCGGGGGGAAGCAGACCCAGTACTTC	CASSRSSSGGKQTQYF
TRBD1	TRBV27	TRBJ1-1	once	TGTGCCAGCAGGTCGACCGTGGGACAGCTTCCATGGAACACTGAAGCTTTCTTT	CASRSTVGQLPWNTEAFF
TRBD1	TRBV6-5	TRBJ1-1	.	TGTGCCAGCAGTTACCTAACAGGGGTCACTGAAGCTTTCTTT	CASSYLTGVTEAFF
TRBD2	TRBV11-1	TRBJ2-1	.	TGTGCCAGCAGCTACAGCCACGCGGGGGGAAACAATGAGCAGTTCTTC	CASSYSHAGGNNEQFF
.	TRBV25-1	TRBJ2-7	.	TGTGCCAGCAGTGAAAGAGGGGGGTCCTACGAGCAGTACTTC	CASSERGGSYEQYF
.	TRBV2	TRBJ2-7	once	TGTGCCAGCAGTGGATTGGCGGTTGCGAGCTCCTACGAGCAGTACTTC	CASSGLAVASSYEQYF
.	TRBV14	TRBJ2-3	.	TGTGCCAGCAGCCAATCCCCATACACCAAATACACAGATACGCAGTATTTT	CASSQSPYTKYTDTQYF
.	TRBV6-6	TRBJ2-1	.	TGTGCCAGCAGTTACTCGAACAGGGTCGAGCAGTTCTTC	CASSYSNRVEQFF
.	TRBV7-9	TRBJ2-3	.	TGTGCCAGCAGCTCCGGTTGGGGGCCCCTGGCAGATACGCAGTATTTT	CASSSGWGPLADTQYF
.	TRBV4-1	TRBJ1-2	.	TGCGCCAGCAGCCAAGGTCGAGGGTCTTGGGACTATGGCTACACCTTC	CASSQGRGSWDYGYTF
.	TRBV10-3	TRBJ2-5	once	TGTGCCATCAGGGGGGACACGGAGACCCAGTACTTC	CAIRGDTETQYF
.	TRBV7-2	TRBJ2-1	few	TGTGCCAGCAGCCAAGGCCTTTTGGCGGGCACAATATACAATGAGCAGTTCTTC	CASSQGLLAGTIYNEQFF
.	TRBV4-1	TRBJ2-6	.	TGCGCCAGCAGCTCGCAGGGTCTTCGGTCTGGGGCCAACGTCCTGACTTTC	CASSSQGLRSGANVLTF
.	TRBV6-5	TRBJ2-3	once	TGTGCCAGCAGTTACCGTGGGCCACCTCGGGATACGCAGTATTTT	CASSYRGPPRDTQYF
.	TRBV4-3	TRBJ2-2	.	TGCGCCAGCAGCCAAAATCCAATAGGACAGTCGGACACCGGGGAGCTGTTTTTT	CASSQNPIGQSDTGELFF
.	TRBV2	TRBJ2-1	.	TGTGCCAGCAGTGAAAGGGGCTACACCTCCTACAATGAGCAGTTCTTC	CASSERGYTSYNEQFF
.	TRBV5-8	TRBJ2-3	.	TGTGCCAGCAGCCGGGGGACAGGCACAGATACGCAGTATTTT	CASSRGTGTDTQYF
.	TRBV5-1	TRBJ2-6	.	TGCGCCAGCAGCTTGGGACCGGGCTCTGGGGCCAACGTCCTGACTTTC	CASSLGPGSGANVLTF
TRBD1	TRBV4-3	TRBJ2-3	.	TGCGCCAGCAGCCAAGACACAGGGGGCGCAGATACGCAGTATTTT	CASSQDTGGADTQYF
.	TRBV19	TRBJ2-4	few	TGTGCCAGTAGCGACGACAGTGACATTCAGTACTTC	CASSDDSDIQYF
.	TRBV10-2	TRBJ2-5	.	TGCGCCAGCAGGGACAGTAGTCAAGAGACCCAGTACTTC	CASRDSSQETQYF
.	TRBV7-2	TRBJ1-6	few	TGTGCCAGCAGCTCCGGGGGGGATTCACCCCTCCACTTT	CASSSGGDSPLHF
.	TRBV7-2	TRBJ2-5	once	TGTGCCAGCAGCTTAGGTGGGGGGATCCTCCGGGAGACCCAGTACTTC	CASSLGGGILRETQYF
.	TRBV7-9	TRBJ2-7	.	TGTGCCAGCAGCCAAGACCTATGGGCGACAGGAAGGAAGAACGAGTACTTC	CASSQDLWATGRKNEYF
.	TRBV11-3	TRBJ1-3	once	TGTGCCAGCAGCGTTCCGGACCGAAAGGGAAACACCATATATTTT	CASSVPDRKGNTIYF
.	TRBV19	TRBJ1-6	.	TGTGCCAGTAGTATTAACGGGGAAGCAGGATCACCCCTCCACTTT	CASSINGEAGSPLHF
.	TRBV6-6	TRBJ1-6	.	TGTGCCAGCAGTTACACCAGGGCCTATAATTCACCCCTCCACTTT	CASSYTRAYNSPLHF
TRBD2	TRBV7-9	TRBJ2-2	.	TGTGCCAGCAGCTCTAGCGGGGGGGACACCGGGGAGCTGTTTTTT	CASSSSGGDTGELFF
.	TRBV11-3	TRBJ2-7	.	TGTGCCAGCAGCCAGGACAACTACGAGCAGTACTTC	CASSQDNYEQYF
TRBD1	TRBV6-6	TRBJ2-1	.	TGTGCCAGCAGTTACTCGGGACAGGGGTACAATGAGCAGTTCTTC	CASSYSGQGYNEQFF
.	TRBV5-1	TRBJ2-7	once	TGCGCCAGCAGCTTAGGTCTTTCAGGATCCTACGAGCAGTACTTC	CASSLGLSGSYEQYF